These 24 T cell receptor beta chains share one sample of origin, sequenced in a study of shared clonotypes between healthy human individuals. Method: immunoSEQ multiplex PCR; TCRdb's copy keeps in-frame clones and lacks some. The sample carries about 1.4 million clones, roughly 96% recorded once. The specimen sequenced was naive CD4+ T cells sorted from blood. Subset here: CD45RA+ positively selected. Receptor source: a man aged 25 to 40 in good health.

V and J are TRBV30 and TRBJ2-3, with a tentative D call TRBD2 (6 bases). The V end was cut by 5 bases, the J end by 6 bases, with 18 bases between. Germline CDR1 GTSNPN, CDR2 SVGIG (reference sequence). This CDR3 comprises 14 residues. CDR3 nucleotide sequence: TGTGCCTGGGGGGGAGGTAGCGGAGAGGATACGCAGTATTTT. Its protein product is CAWGGGSGEDTQYF. Looking up the rest from reference TRBV30 and TRBJ2-3 gives the full variable domain: SQTIHQWPATLVQPVGSPLSLECTVEGTSNPNLYWYRQAAGRGLQLLFYSVGIGQISSEVPQNLSASRPQDRQFILSSKKLLLSDSGFYLCAWGGGSGEDTQYFGPGTRLTVL.

The rearrangement joins TRBV7-8 to TRBJ2-1; D unclear. V was pared by 0 bases and J by 0 bases, with 12 bases between. Germline V CDR1 and CDR2: SGHVS, FQNEAQ. CDR3 length: 17 residues. This CDR3 is CASSLAYKGSSYNEQFF. In nucleotides, the CDR3 is TGTGCCAGCAGCTTAGCGTATAAGGGCAGCTCCTACAATGAGCAGTTCTTC. Looking up the rest from reference TRBV7-8 and TRBJ2-1 gives the full variable domain: GAGVSQSPRYKVAKRGQDVALRCDPISGHVSLFWYQQALGQGPEFLTYFQNEAQLDKSGLPSDRFFAERPEGSVSTLKIQRTQQEDSAVYLCASSLAYKGSSYNEQFFGPGTRLTVL.

The chain links TRBV7-8 to TRBJ1-2, with D possibly matching TRBD1 (6 bases). Trimming cost V 4 bases and J 3 bases, with 12 bases left between them. Germline CDR1 SGHVS, CDR2 FQNEAQ. The CDR3 loop spans 14 amino acids. The CDR3 region is CASSSGVGDYGYTF. For the CDR3, the DNA is TGTGCCAGCAGCTCAGGGGTAGGGGACTATGGCTACACCTTC. Using reference TRBV7-8 and TRBJ1-2 for the parts outside the CDR3, the full variable domain is GAGVSQSPRYKVAKRGQDVALRCDPISGHVSLFWYQQALGQGPEFLTYFQNEAQLDKSGLPSDRFFAERPEGSVSTLKIQRTQQEDSAVYLCASSSGVGDYGYTFGSGTRLTVV.

The V call is TRBV28, the J call TRBJ2-1, with 14 positions matching TRBD2. V was clipped by 10 bases and J by 12 bases; unmatched bases: 11. Germline CDR1 MDHEN, CDR2 SYDVKM. The CDR3 length is 14 residues. The CDR3 DNA sequence: TGTGCCACCTCAAGGGAGACTAGCGGGAGGGTGCAGTTCTTC. It is translated as CATSRETSGRVQFF.

This sequence joins TRBV30 and TRBJ2-1, with a possible D match to TRBD2 (5 bases). The CDR3 sequence is 15 residues long. Trimming pared 0 bases from V and 3 bases from J, leaving 12 bases between. The germline V gene has CDR1 GTSNPN and CDR2 SVGIG (reference sequence). The CDR3 is CAWSVLGLLYNEQFF. CDR3 bases: TGTGCCTGGAGTGTACTCGGACTCCTCTACAATGAGCAGTTCTTC.

The chain carries TRBV18 and TRBJ1-4; 7 bases fit TRBD1. The trim removed 5 bases at V and 4 bases at J, leaving 4 bases unmatched. The CDR3 length is 14 residues. Per germline, CDR1 KGHSH and CDR2 LQKENI. The chain's CDR3 is CASSATGNNEKLFF. CDR3 nucleotides: TGTGCCAGCTCAGCGACAGGGAATAATGAAAAACTGTTTTTT.

The rearrangement uses TRBV14 and TRBJ1-1; no firm D call. The germline CDR1 and CDR2 sequences are SGHDN and FVKESK. V lost 4 bases, J lost 1 base, and 7 bases lay in between. The CDR3 loop spans 13 amino acids. The CDR3 protein is CASSLGPNTEAFF. CDR3 in DNA: TGTGCCAGCAGCCTTGGACCGAACACTGAAGCTTTCTTT.

The rearrangement joins TRBV5-4 to TRBJ2-1, with 7 bases matching TRBD2. The CDR3 runs to 13 residues. Germline V gene sequence: CDR1 SGHNT, CDR2 YYREEE (reference sequence). Losses at the gene ends were 5 bases for V and 12 bases for J; bases not matched to a gene: 11. The CDR3 DNA reads as TGTGCCAGCAGAGATAATAGCGGGTACCGGCAGTTCTTC. Amino acid sequence: CASRDNSGYRQFF.

This chain joins TRBV29-1 and TRBJ2-7; 10 bases match TRBD1. The CDR3 is 14 residues long. Germline loops: CDR1 SQVTM, CDR2 ANQGSEA. J was trimmed by 3 bases and V by 7 bases; bases with no gene match: 9. CDR3 DNA sequence: TGCAGCGCTAGATCCCGGACAGGGGGCTACGAGCAGTACTTC. This sequence encodes CSARSRTGGYEQYF.

The rearrangement links TRBV5-4 to TRBJ2-7; TRBD2 agrees at 12 bases. J gave up 7 bases and V 3 bases, and 8 bases lay outside the gene matches. The CDR3 contains 15 residues. The germline CDR1 and CDR2 sequences are SGHNT and YYREEE (reference sequence). The chain's CDR3 is CASSSLAGGPREQYF. CDR3 DNA: TGTGCCAGCAGCTCCCTAGCGGGAGGGCCTCGGGAGCAGTACTTC.

The chain uses TRBV5-6 and TRBJ2-1; 8 bases line up with TRBD1. This CDR3 spans 15 amino acids. The V gene's germline CDR1 is SGHDT and CDR2 YYEEEE. V shed 4 bases, J shed 4 bases, and the junction held 7 bases outside the gene matches. CDR3 in DNA: TGTGCCAGCAGCCCGGAGGACAGGGAATACAATGAGCAGTTCTTC. Amino acid sequence: CASSPEDREYNEQFF. Full variable domain (remainder filled in from reference TRBV5-6 and TRBJ2-1): DAGVTQSPTHLIKTRGQQVTLRCSPKSGHDTVSWYQQALGQGPQFIFQYYEEEERQRGNFPDRFSGHQFPNYSSELNVNALLLGDSALYLCASSPEDREYNEQFFGPGTRLTVL.

This chain connects TRBV6-1 to TRBJ2-1; D not certain. The CDR3 runs to 16 residues. Germline V gene sequence: CDR1 MNHNS, CDR2 SASEGT. Trimming pared 1 base from V and 2 bases from J, leaving 12 bases between. Written as DNA, the CDR3 is TGTGCCAGCAGTGAAGGAGAGTTTTTGCCCTACAATGAGCAGTTCTTC. Protein: CASSEGEFLPYNEQFF.

The chain combines TRBV5-1 with TRBJ2-1; 9 bases match TRBD2. Germline CDR1 reads SGHRS; CDR2 reads YFSETQ. J lost 10 bases, V lost 5 bases, and 13 bases had no gene match. The CDR3 contains 15 residues. The CDR3 nucleotides are TGCGCCAGCAGGATACTAGCGGGCCTAACAATGGAGCAGTTCTTC. Translating gives CASRILAGLTMEQFF.

The rearrangement uses TRBV29-1 and TRBJ2-3; D uncertain. The V end was cut by 6 bases, the J end by 4 bases, with 11 bases between. Per the germline V gene, CDR1 is SQVTM and CDR2 is ANQGSEA. The CDR3 runs to 12 residues. This CDR3 reads CSVAPYADTQYF. The CDR3 bases are TGCAGCGTCGCCCCGTATGCAGATACGCAGTATTTT.

The rearrangement uses TRBV4-1 and TRBJ2-7; TRBD2 matches at 11 bases. The CDR3 runs to 18 residues. CDR1 and CDR2 from the germline V gene are MGHRA and YSYEKL. V gave up 0 bases and J gave up 2 bases; unmatched junction bases: 9. Written as DNA, the CDR3 is TGCGCCAGCAGCCAAGATTTACCGGGACTAGCGGTACCCTACGAGCAGTACTTC. Protein sequence: CASSQDLPGLAVPYEQYF.

Regarding this clone: The junction departs from the called germline gene at one end, perhaps through a read error. The gene calls are TRBV5-1 and TRBJ2-3; TRBD1 might be the D (5 bases). CDR1 and CDR2 from the germline V gene are SGHRS and YFSETQ. The CDR3 contains 15 residues. CDR3 in DNA: TGCGCCAGCAGTTTGGACACGACTAGCACAGATACGCAGTATTTT. This sequence encodes CASSLDTTSTDTQYF.

The chain links TRBV11-2 to TRBJ1-5; TRBD1 might be the D (6 bases). The CDR3 is 18 residues long. Germline-derived CDR1 and CDR2 are SGHAT and FQNNGV. The ends were cut back, 5 bases at V and 0 bases at J, with 20 bases in the middle. CDR3 in amino acids: CASSAQNRDAYSNQPQHF. DNA of the CDR3: TGTGCCAGCAGCGCCCAAAACAGGGACGCGTATAGCAATCAGCCCCAGCATTTT. The full variable domain, rest sourced from reference TRBV11-2 and TRBJ1-5, is EAGVAQSPRYKIIEKRQSVAFWCNPISGHATLYWYQQILGQGPKLLIQFQNNGVVDDSQLPKDRFSAERLKGVDSTLKIQPAKLEDSAVYLCASSAQNRDAYSNQPQHFGDGTRLSIL.

This clone has a single count. Written as DNA, the CDR3 is TGTGCCAGCAGATTAAAACCGGGACAGGGTACTGAGCAGTTCTTC. Residues: CASRLKPGQGTEQFF. The chain recombines TRBV5-6 with TRBJ2-1, with 9 bases that match TRBD1. The CDR3 extends over 15 amino acids. CDR1 and CDR2 (germline): SGHDT, YYEEEE. The J segment lost 9 bases and the V segment lost 5 bases, leaving 12 bases of the junction unmatched.

The V call is TRBV29-1, the J call TRBJ1-1; D call uncertain. The CDR3 totals 13 residues. Germline CDR1 SQVTM, CDR2 ANQGSEA. V dropped 6 bases and J dropped 0 bases, with 11 bases sitting between them. CDR3 in DNA: TGCAGCGTCGTGCAACCCATGAACACTGAAGCTTTCTTT. Its protein is CSVVQPMNTEAFF.

A single count supports this clone. The CDR3 DNA reads as TGTGCCAGCAGCTTACGGACTATCAGAGATACGCAGTATTTT. It codes for CASSLRTIRDTQYF. The chain links TRBV7-3 to TRBJ2-3; a possible D gene is TRBD2 (6 bases). The CDR3 runs 14 residues. V lost 2 bases, J lost 5 bases, and 11 bases lay in between. Germline V gene lookup returns CDR1 SGHTA and CDR2 FQGTGA. The complete variable domain, with remaining parts taken from reference TRBV7-3 and TRBJ2-3, reads GAGVSQTPSNKVTEKGKYVELRCDPISGHTALYWYRQSLGQGPEFLIYFQGTGAADDSGLPNDRFFAVRPEGSVSTLKIQRTERGDSAVYLCASSLRTIRDTQYFGPGTRLTVL.

V gene TRBV18 combines with J gene TRBJ2-6; a possible D gene is TRBD1 (5 bases). Per germline, CDR1 KGHSH and CDR2 LQKENI. Trimming removed 3 bases from V and 0 bases from J, with 9 bases in between. The length of the CDR3 is 16 residues. The CDR3 is CASSPDTLSGANVLTF. Written as DNA, the CDR3 is TGTGCCAGCTCACCGGACACTCTCTCTGGGGCCAACGTCCTGACTTTC. Supplemented by reference TRBV18 and TRBJ2-6, the full variable domain reads NAGVMQNPRHLVRRRGQEARLRCSPMKGHSHVYWYRQLPEEGLKFMVYLQKENIIDESGMPKERFSAEFPKEGPSILRIQQVVRGDSAAYFCASSPDTLSGANVLTFGAGSRLTVL.

V and J are TRBV9 and TRBJ2-5; D possibly matches TRBD1 or TRBD2 (6 bases each). Trimming removed 3 bases at V and 0 bases at J, with 9 bases between. The CDR3 is 14 residues long. CDR1 is SGDLS and CDR2 is YYNGEE in the germline V gene. CDR3 sequence: CASSARGDQETQYF. In DNA form, the CDR3 reads TGTGCCAGCAGCGCGAGGGGGGACCAAGAGACCCAGTACTTC.

The gene calls are TRBV7-9 and TRBJ2-1, with a possible D match to TRBD1 (5 bases). The CDR3 runs to 13 residues. Trimming removed 2 bases at V and 6 bases at J, with 8 bases between. The germline V gene has CDR1 SEHNR and CDR2 FQNEAQ (reference sequence). The CDR3 spells CASSLRQSNEQFF. For the CDR3, the DNA is TGTGCCAGCAGCTTAAGACAGTCCAATGAGCAGTTCTTC.

The chain is built from TRBV6-1 and TRBJ1-3; D not certain. V lost 6 bases and J lost 4, with 4 bases in between. The CDR3 runs to 11 residues. CDR1 MNHNS and CDR2 SASEGT come from the germline V gene. CDR3: CASRVGNTIYF. In DNA form, the CDR3 reads TGTGCCAGCAGGGTCGGAAACACCATATATTTT.